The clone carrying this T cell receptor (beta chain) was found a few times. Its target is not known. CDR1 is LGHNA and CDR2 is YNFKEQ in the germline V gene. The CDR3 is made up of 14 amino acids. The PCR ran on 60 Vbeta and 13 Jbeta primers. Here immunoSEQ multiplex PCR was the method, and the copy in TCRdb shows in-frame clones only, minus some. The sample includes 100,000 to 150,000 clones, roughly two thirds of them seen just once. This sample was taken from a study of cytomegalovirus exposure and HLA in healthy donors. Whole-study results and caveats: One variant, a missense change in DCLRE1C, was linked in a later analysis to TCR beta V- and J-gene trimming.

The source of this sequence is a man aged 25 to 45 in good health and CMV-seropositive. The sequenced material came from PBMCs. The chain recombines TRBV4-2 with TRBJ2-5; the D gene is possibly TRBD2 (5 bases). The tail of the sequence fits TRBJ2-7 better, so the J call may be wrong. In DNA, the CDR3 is TGTGCCAGCAGCCACAAACTAGGGTCCTACGAGCAGTACTTC. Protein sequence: CASSHKLGSYEQYF.